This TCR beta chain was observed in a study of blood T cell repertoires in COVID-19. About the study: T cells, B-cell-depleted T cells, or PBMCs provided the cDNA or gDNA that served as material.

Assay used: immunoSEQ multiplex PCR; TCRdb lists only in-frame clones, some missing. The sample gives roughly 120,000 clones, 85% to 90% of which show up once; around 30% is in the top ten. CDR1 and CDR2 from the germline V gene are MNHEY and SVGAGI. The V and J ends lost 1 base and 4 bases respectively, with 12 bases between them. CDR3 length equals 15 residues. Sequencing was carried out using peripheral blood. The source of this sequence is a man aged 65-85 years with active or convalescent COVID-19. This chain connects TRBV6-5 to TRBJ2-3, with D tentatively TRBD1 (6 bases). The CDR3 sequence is CASSYLQGTPDTQYF. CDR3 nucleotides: TGTGCCAGCAGTTACTTACAGGGAACCCCAGATACGCAGTATTTT.